The 5 T cell receptor beta chains below come from one sample, sequenced in a study of T cells after yellow fever vaccination. MiXCR, applied by TCRdb to the 5' RACE reads, yields one record per CDR3 protein. The sample has some 300,000 distinct CDR3 sequences; roughly 7.5% are singletons. Sample: PBMCs, taken around 45 days after the first yellow fever vaccination. These receptors originate from a man between 18 and 29 years old who received the YFV17D yellow fever vaccine.

This clonotype was recorded a few times. The chain employs TRBV20-1 and TRBJ1-3; no clear D gene. CDR1 is DFQATT and CDR2 is SNEGSKA in the germline V gene (reference sequence). The CDR3 loop spans 14 amino acids. V was cut by 5 bases and J by 1 base, with 12 bases left in between. CDR3 in amino acids: CSAGTGISGNTIYF. The CDR3 coding sequence is TGCAGTGCTGGTACGGGAATATCTGGAAACACCATATATTTT.

This sequence joins TRBV19 and TRBJ2-3; D gene unclear. Per the germline V gene, CDR1 is LNHDA and CDR2 is SQIVND (reference sequence). V lost 0 bases to trimming and J lost 6 bases, with 19 bases between them. The CDR3 has 17 amino acids. CDR3 sequence: CASSIDGRQYMTDTQYF. CDR3 DNA sequence: TGTGCCAGTAGTATAGATGGGCGGCAATACATGACGGATACGCAGTATTTT.

The sample holds a few counts of this clonotype. The chain links TRBV14 to TRBJ2-7; perhaps TRBD2 as D (6 bases). The CDR3 is 15 residues long. Germline values: CDR1 SGHDN, CDR2 FVKESK. The V and J ends lost 4 bases and 2 bases respectively, with 15 bases between them. This CDR3 reads CASSRLGGGTYEQYV. CDR3 nucleotide sequence: TGTGCCAGCAGCCGTCTCGGCGGCGGGACCTACGAGCAGTACGTC.

The chain is built from TRBV14 and TRBJ2-5; D possibly corresponds to TRBD2 (5 bases). V gave up 1 base and J gave up 7 bases, with 7 bases separating them. The germline gives CDR1 SGHDN, CDR2 FVKESK. The CDR3 is made up of 12 amino acids. The CDR3 sequence: CASSQGGLTQYF. CDR3 in DNA: TGTGCCAGCAGCCAAGGAGGGTTGACCCAGTACTTC.

CDR3 amino acids: CASSLAGGNEQYV. Here the CDR3 DNA reads TGTGCCAGCAGTTTAGCGGGAGGGAACGAGCAGTACGTC. This chain joins TRBV12-3 or TRBV12-4 and TRBJ2-7; 7 bases align to TRBD2. Germline trimming cut 0 bases from V and 5 bases from J; bases unmatched to any gene: 1. The CDR3 covers 13 residues.